What follows are 19 T cell receptor beta chains derived from one specimen sequenced in a study of T cells in Graves' hyperthyroidism and ophthalmopathy. Amplified TCR beta CDR3 regions derived from RNA transcripts. A first-round RT-PCR of the TCR CDR3 used the HTBI primer set. Via MiXCR, TCRdb re-called the multiplex PCR reads, giving one row per CDR3 protein. The sample has about 420,000 distinct CDR3 sequences, 15% to 19% seen once. The specimen was blood. The receptors derive from a woman between 18 and 30 years old with Graves' hyperthyroidism.

A remark on this clonotype: A much larger clone lies one base from this, so it may be a read error. The chain links TRBV2 to TRBJ2-2; 7 nucleotides agree with TRBD2. The CDR3 consists of 14 residues. The germline CDR1 and CDR2 sequences are SNHLY and FYNNEI. Trimming at V came to 8 bases and at J to 7 bases, leaving 10 bases not matched to a gene. DNA of the CDR3: TGTGCCAGCGGGGGGGTGGCTAGCGTCGGGGAGCTGTTTTTT. Its translation: CASGGVASVGELFF.

This chain connects TRBV5-6 to TRBJ1-2; D uncertain. The CDR3 runs to 14 residues. V lost 0 bases and J 2 bases, leaving 8 bases between the germline ends. Germline CDR1 SGHDT, CDR2 YYEEEE. CDR3 sequence reads: CASSLGVGNYGYTF. DNA of the CDR3: TGTGCCAGCAGCTTGGGGGTTGGAAACTATGGCTACACCTTC.

The chain couples TRBV7-9 to TRBJ1-2; the D is unclear. The CDR3 loop spans 15 amino acids. V gave up 6 bases and J gave up 5 bases, with 19 bases separating them. Per the germline V gene, CDR1 is SEHNR and CDR2 is FQNEAQ (reference sequence). The CDR3 sequence: CASSYNGQRQYGYTF. The DNA of the CDR3 is TGTGCCAGCAGTTACAATGGGCAGAGACAATATGGCTACACCTTC.

This clonotype has just a few counts. With a much larger clone just one base away, this may be a read error. J is TRBJ2-1 and V is TRBV5-1; D is possibly TRBD2 (6 bases). V gave up 7 bases and J gave up 6 bases, with 14 bases separating them. Germline CDR1 SGHRS, CDR2 YFSETQ. The CDR3 spans 13 residues. The DNA for the CDR3 is TGCGCCAGCTCCTCGGGGGTATGCAATGAGCAGTTCTTC. Its translation is CASSSGVCNEQFF.

This clonotype was seen at least ten times. This chain joins TRBV3-1 and TRBJ2-3; no firm D call. Per germline, CDR1 LGHDT and CDR2 YNNKEL (reference sequence). CDR3 size: 13 residues. Trimming removed 2 bases from V and 0 bases from J, with 3 bases in between. The CDR3 sequence is CASSQYSTDTQYF. The CDR3 DNA is TGTGCCAGCAGCCAATATAGCACAGATACGCAGTATTTT.

This clonotype rates as medium-sized (0.01 to 0.1%). V gene TRBV18 combines with J gene TRBJ1-1, with a weak D call TRBD1 (5 bases). The V gene's germline CDR1 is KGHSH and CDR2 LQKENI. The V end lost 0 bases, the J end lost 0 bases, and 11 bases lay between the germline ends. This CDR3 contains 16 residues. The CDR3 region has the DNA TGTGCCAGCTCACCACCCTTACGGGGGATGAACACTGAAGCTTTCTTT. Translated: CASSPPLRGMNTEAFF.

V usage is TRBV2 and J usage is TRBJ1-1; possible D gene TRBD1, 6 bases. Trimming took off 1 base at V and 0 bases at J, with 9 bases between the two ends. Germline-derived CDR1 and CDR2 are SNHLY and FYNNEI. CDR3 size: 15 residues. The CDR3 is CASSEGAGVNTEAFF. The DNA for the CDR3 is TGTGCCAGCAGTGAAGGGGCAGGGGTGAACACTGAAGCTTTCTTT.

This clonotype was detected many times. The V gene is TRBV7-8, the J gene TRBJ2-1, with 11 nucleotides matching TRBD2. CDR3 length: 16 amino acids. Germline V gene data show CDR1 as SGHVS and CDR2 as FQNEAQ. V shed 5 bases and J 4 bases; nucleotides not matched to a gene: 7. The CDR3 sequence: CASSLRASGGYNEQFF. In DNA, the CDR3 is TGTGCCAGCAGCCTAAGGGCTAGCGGGGGGTACAATGAGCAGTTCTTC.

This clonotype has just one count. The CDR3, as DNA: TGTGCCAGCAGCGCGCACAGGGGGAACACTGAAGCTTTCTTT. Its translation: CASSAHRGNTEAFF. This chain uses TRBV28 with TRBJ1-1, with 7 nucleotides matching TRBD1. CDR3 length equals 14 residues. The germline gives CDR1 MDHEN, CDR2 SYDVKM. V shed 6 bases and J 1 base; nucleotides not matched to a gene: 5.

This rearrangement joins TRBV6-2 or TRBV6-3 to TRBJ2-7; D gene uncertain. The germline V gene has CDR1 MNHEY and CDR2 SVGEGT. Deletions cut 5 bases from V and 0 bases from J, with 20 bases between. The CDR3 length is 17 residues. The CDR3 DNA follows: TGTGCCAGCAGTCCATCCACTCGGGTGGTGAGCTCCTACGAGCAGTACTTC. Encoded protein: CASSPSTRVVSSYEQYF.

The table lists this clonotype with many counts. The chain combines TRBV20-1 with TRBJ2-7; weak D call: TRBD1 (6 bases). Deletions cut 3 bases from V and 2 bases from J, with 20 bases between. From germline, CDR1 is DFQATT and CDR2 SNEGSKA (reference sequence). The CDR3 spans 16 residues. This chain's CDR3 is CSARNRDLGGAYEQYF. DNA of the CDR3: TGCAGTGCTAGGAACAGGGATCTTGGCGGAGCCTACGAGCAGTACTTC.

This clonotype was seen a few times. The V and J genes are TRBV6-1 and TRBJ2-3, with D perhaps given as TRBD1 or TRBD2 (6 bases each). Germline V CDR1 and CDR2: MNHNS, SASEGT. This CDR3 spans 13 amino acids. V lost 0 bases and J 6 bases, leaving 7 bases between the germline ends. The CDR3 region has the DNA TGTGCCAGCAGTGAAGCGGGGGGCGATACGCAGTATTTT. Its translation is CASSEAGGDTQYF.

This clonotype has ten or more counts. This chain links TRBV25-1 with TRBJ1-4; tentatively, D is TRBD1 (5 bases). The germline gives CDR1 MGHDK, CDR2 SYGVNS. This CDR3 spans 14 amino acids. The V end was cut by 5 bases, the J end by 7 bases, with 14 bases between. CDR3 sequence reads: CASSWGRDGEKLFF. In DNA form, the CDR3 reads TGTGCCAGCAGTTGGGGCAGGGATGGTGAAAAACTGTTTTTT.

The chain uses TRBV20-1 and TRBJ2-3, with 10 bases lining up with TRBD2. CDR3 size: 16 residues. V dropped 1 base and J dropped 5; count of bases not matched to a gene: 9. Germline CDR1 DFQATT, CDR2 SNEGSKA (reference sequence). The CDR3 sequence: CSARGGLAGEGDTQYF. The DNA of the CDR3 is TGCAGTGCTAGAGGGGGGCTAGCGGGGGAGGGAGATACGCAGTATTTT.

This clonotype was seen ten or more times. The rearrangement joins TRBV10-3 to TRBJ2-1, with D unresolved. The germline V gene encodes CDR1 ENHRY and CDR2 SYGVKD. The CDR3 covers 11 residues. Trimming removed 2 bases from V and 10 bases from J, with 6 bases in between. CDR3 DNA: TGTGCCATCAGTGAGGGTACCGAGCAGTTCTTC. As protein: CAISEGTEQFF.

The chain uses TRBV27 and TRBJ1-3; 7 nucleotides match TRBD1. V dropped 8 bases and J dropped 11; count of bases not matched to a gene: 9. The CDR3 contains 12 residues. CDR1 is MNHEY, CDR2 SMNVEV, per germline (reference sequence). CDR3 sequence reads: CASDRDQGSIYF. The CDR3 coding sequence is TGTGCCAGCGACAGGGATCAAGGCTCCATATATTTT.

The J gene is TRBJ2-5, the V gene TRBV28; TRBD1 aligns across 7 bases. The CDR3 has 19 amino acids. After removal of 9 bases from V and 4 bases from J, the junction contained 26 bases not matched to a gene. CDR1 is MDHEN, CDR2 SYDVKM, per germline. CDR3 sequence reads: CASSSRHSVGGAVRETQYF. The CDR3 DNA reads as TGTGCCAGTTCCTCTAGACACAGTGTAGGGGGCGCTGTCAGAGAGACCCAGTACTTC.

The sample holds many counts of this clonotype. The genes are TRBV7-9 and TRBJ2-1, with D perhaps matching TRBD2 (5 bases). The CDR3 sequence is 15 residues long. From germline, CDR1 is SEHNR and CDR2 FQNEAQ (reference sequence). The ends were cut back, 5 bases at V and 0 bases at J, with 11 bases in the middle. CDR3 sequence (DNA): TGTGCCAGCAGCCCGCGGGTTAGCTCCTACAATGAGCAGTTCTTC. Amino acid sequence: CASSPRVSSYNEQFF.

This clonotype was counted ten times or more. The chain carries TRBV27 and TRBJ1-5; D is possibly TRBD1 (6 bases). This CDR3 has 15 residues. Trimming left V 4 bases short and J 5 bases short, with 15 bases between. From germline, CDR1 is MNHEY and CDR2 SMNVEV (reference sequence). Written as DNA, the CDR3 is TGTGCCAGCAGTTCAATAGGTAGGGGGGATCAGCCCCAGCATTTT. Translation gives CASSSIGRGDQPQHF.